This T cell receptor (beta chain) was captured in a study of blood T cell repertoires in COVID-19. Study background: T cells, B-cell-depleted T cells, or PBMCs supplied cDNA or gDNA.

Measured with immunoSEQ multiplex PCR; TCRdb has only the in-frame clones, and not every one. The sample has about 230,000 clones, roughly 88% seen once. The CDR3 is made up of 14 amino acids. J gave up 5 bases and V 6 bases, and 7 bases lay outside the gene matches. Looked up from germline, CDR1 is ENHRY and CDR2 is SYGVKD. The chain is built from TRBV10-3 and TRBJ1-1; 9 bases agree with TRBD1. The TCR was taken from a woman aged 40 to 50 who had recovered from COVID-19. The sample comprised peripheral blood. The CDR3 here is CAIRGQGGKTEAFF. DNA for the CDR3: TGTGCCATCAGGGGACAGGGTGGGAAAACTGAAGCTTTCTTT.